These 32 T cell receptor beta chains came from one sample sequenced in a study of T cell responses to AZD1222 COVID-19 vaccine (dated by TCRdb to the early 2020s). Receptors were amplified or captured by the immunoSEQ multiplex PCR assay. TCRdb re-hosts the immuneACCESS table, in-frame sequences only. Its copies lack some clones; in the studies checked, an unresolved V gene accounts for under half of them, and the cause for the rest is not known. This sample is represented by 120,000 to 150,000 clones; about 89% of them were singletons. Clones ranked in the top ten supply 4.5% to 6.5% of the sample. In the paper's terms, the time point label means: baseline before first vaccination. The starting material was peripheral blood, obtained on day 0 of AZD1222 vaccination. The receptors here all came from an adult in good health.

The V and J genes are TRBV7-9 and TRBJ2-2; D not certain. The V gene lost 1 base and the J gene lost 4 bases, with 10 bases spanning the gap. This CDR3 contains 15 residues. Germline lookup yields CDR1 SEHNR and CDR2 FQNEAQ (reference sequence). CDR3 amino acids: CASSLVASTTGELFF. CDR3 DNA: TGTGCCAGCAGCTTAGTGGCTAGTACCACCGGGGAGCTGTTTTTT.

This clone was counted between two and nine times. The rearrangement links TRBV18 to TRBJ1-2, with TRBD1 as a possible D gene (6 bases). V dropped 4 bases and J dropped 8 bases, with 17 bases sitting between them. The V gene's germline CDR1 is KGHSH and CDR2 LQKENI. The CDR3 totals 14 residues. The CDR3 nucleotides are TGTGCCAGCTCACGATCAGGGGAGCGATCAGGCTACACCTTC. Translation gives CASSRSGERSGYTF.

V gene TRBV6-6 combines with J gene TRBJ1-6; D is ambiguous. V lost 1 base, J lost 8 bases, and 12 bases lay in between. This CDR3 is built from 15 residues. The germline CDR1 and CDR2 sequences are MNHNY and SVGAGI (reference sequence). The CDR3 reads CASSYLGSGDSPLHF. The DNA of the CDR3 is TGTGCCAGCAGTTACTTAGGGTCCGGAGATTCACCCCTCCACTTT.

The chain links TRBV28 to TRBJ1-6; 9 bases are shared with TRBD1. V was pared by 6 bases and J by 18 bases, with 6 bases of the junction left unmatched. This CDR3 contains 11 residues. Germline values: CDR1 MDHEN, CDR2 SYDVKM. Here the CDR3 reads CASRNRGRPHF. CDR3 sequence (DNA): TGTGCCAGCAGAAACAGGGGGCGCCCCCACTTT.

The CDR3 reads CASSLDGRQGVRYEQYF. The CDR3 bases are TGCGCCAGCAGCTTGGACGGTAGACAGGGCGTGAGGTACGAGCAGTACTTC. The chain recombines TRBV5-1 with TRBJ2-7, with 7 bases identical to TRBD1. V trimming: 0 bases; J trimming: 4 bases; junction bases outside the gene matches: 13. Germline V lookup: CDR1 SGHRS, CDR2 YFSETQ. The CDR3 runs to 17 residues.

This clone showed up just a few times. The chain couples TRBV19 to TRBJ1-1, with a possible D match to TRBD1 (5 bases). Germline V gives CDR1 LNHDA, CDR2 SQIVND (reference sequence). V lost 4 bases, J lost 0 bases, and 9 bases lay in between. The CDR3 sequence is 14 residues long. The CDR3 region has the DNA TGTGCCAGTAGTACGGGACGGATGAACACTGAAGCTTTCTTT. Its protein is CASSTGRMNTEAFF.

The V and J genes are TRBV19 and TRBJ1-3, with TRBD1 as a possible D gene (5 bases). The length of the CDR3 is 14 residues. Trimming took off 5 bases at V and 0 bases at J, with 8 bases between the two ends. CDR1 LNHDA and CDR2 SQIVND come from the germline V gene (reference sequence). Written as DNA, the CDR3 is TGTGCCAGTAGTTTCAGGGACTCTGGAAACACCATATATTTT. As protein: CASSFRDSGNTIYF.

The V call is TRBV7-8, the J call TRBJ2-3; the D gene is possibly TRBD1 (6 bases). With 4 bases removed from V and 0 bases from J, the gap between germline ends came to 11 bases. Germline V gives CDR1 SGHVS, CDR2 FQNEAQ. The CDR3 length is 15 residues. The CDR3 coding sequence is TGTGCCAGCAGCTCACAGGGAACTAGCACAGATACGCAGTATTTT. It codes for CASSSQGTSTDTQYF. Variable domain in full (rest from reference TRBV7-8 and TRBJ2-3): GAGVSQSPRYKVAKRGQDVALRCDPISGHVSLFWYQQALGQGPEFLTYFQNEAQLDKSGLPSDRFFAERPEGSVSTLKIQRTQQEDSAVYLCASSSQGTSTDTQYFGPGTRLTVL.

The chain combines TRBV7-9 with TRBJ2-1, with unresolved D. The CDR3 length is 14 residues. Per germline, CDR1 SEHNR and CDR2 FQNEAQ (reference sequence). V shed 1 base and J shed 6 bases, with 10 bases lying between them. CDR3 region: CASSLVASLNEQFF. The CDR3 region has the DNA TGTGCCAGCAGCTTAGTAGCATCCCTCAATGAGCAGTTCTTC.

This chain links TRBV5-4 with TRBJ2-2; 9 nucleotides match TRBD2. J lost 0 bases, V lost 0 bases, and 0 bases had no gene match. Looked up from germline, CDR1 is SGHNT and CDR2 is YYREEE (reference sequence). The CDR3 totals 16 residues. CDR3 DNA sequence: TGTGCCAGCAGCTTGGTAGCGGGAGCGAACACCGGGGAGCTGTTTTTT. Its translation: CASSLVAGANTGELFF.

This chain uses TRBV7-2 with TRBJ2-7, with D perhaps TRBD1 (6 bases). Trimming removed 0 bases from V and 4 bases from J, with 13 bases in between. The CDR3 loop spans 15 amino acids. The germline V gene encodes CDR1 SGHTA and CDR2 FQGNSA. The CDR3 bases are TGTGCCAGCAGCTTAGCTTGGGGGACACAATACGAGCAGTACTTC. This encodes CASSLAWGTQYEQYF.

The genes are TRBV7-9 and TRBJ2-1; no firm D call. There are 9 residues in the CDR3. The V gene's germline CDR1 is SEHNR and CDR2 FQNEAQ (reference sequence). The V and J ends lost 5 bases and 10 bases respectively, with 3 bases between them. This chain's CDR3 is CASSPEQFF. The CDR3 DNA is TGTGCCAGCAGCCCAGAGCAGTTCTTC.

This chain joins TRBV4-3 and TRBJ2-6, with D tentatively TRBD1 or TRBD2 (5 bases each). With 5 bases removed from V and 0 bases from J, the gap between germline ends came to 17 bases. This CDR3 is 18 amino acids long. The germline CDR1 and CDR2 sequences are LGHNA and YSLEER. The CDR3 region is CASSNLVGTSSGANVLTF. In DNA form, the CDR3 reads TGCGCCAGCAGCAATCTGGTCGGGACCAGCTCTGGGGCCAACGTCCTGACTTTC.

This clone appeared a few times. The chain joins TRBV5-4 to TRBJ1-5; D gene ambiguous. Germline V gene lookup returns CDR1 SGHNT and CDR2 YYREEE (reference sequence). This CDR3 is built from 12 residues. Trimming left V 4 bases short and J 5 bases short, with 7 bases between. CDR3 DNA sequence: TGTGCCAGCAGCCCACGCGATCAGCCCCAGCATTTT. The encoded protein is CASSPRDQPQHF.

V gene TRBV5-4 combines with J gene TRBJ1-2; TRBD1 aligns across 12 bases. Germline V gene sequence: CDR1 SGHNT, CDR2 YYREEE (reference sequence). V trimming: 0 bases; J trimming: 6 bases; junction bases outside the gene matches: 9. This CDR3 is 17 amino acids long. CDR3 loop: CASSLGFAGQGANGYTF. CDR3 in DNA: TGTGCCAGCAGCTTGGGGTTCGCGGGACAGGGGGCAAATGGCTACACCTTC.

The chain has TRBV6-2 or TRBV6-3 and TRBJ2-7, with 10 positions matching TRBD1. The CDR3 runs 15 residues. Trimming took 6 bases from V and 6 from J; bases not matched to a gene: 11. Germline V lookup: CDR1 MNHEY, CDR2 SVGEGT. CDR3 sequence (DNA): TGTGCCAGCAGCCTCCGGGACAGGGGAGTCTCCGAGCAGTACTTC. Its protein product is CASSLRDRGVSEQYF.

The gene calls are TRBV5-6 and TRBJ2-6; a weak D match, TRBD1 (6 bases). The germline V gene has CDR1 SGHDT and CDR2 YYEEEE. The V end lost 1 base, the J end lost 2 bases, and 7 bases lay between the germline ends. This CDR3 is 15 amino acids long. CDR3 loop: CASSLRGTGANVLTF. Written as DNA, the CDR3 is TGTGCCAGCAGCTTGAGGGGGACTGGGGCCAACGTCCTGACTTTC. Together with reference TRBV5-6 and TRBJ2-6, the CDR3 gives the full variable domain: DAGVTQSPTHLIKTRGQQVTLRCSPKSGHDTVSWYQQALGQGPQFIFQYYEEEERQRGNFPDRFSGHQFPNYSSELNVNALLLGDSALYLCASSLRGTGANVLTFGAGSRLTVL.

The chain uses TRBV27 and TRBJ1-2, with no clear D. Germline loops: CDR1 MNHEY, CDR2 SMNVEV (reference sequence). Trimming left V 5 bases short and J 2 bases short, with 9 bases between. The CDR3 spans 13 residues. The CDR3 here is CASSPIQNYGYTF. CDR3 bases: TGTGCCAGCAGTCCCATCCAGAACTATGGCTACACCTTC.

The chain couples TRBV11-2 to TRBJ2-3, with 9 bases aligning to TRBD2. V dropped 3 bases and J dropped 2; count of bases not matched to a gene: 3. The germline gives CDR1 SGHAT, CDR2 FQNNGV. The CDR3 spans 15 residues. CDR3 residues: CASSFPSGNTDTQYF. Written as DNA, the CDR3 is TGTGCCAGCAGCTTCCCTAGCGGGAACACAGATACGCAGTATTTT.

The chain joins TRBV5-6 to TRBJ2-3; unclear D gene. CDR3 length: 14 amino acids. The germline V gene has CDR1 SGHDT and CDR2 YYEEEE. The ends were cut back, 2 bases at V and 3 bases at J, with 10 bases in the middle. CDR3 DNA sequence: TGTGCCAGCAGCTTCTACAGTAAGACAGATACGCAGTATTTT. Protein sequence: CASSFYSKTDTQYF. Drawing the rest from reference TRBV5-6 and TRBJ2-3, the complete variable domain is DAGVTQSPTHLIKTRGQQVTLRCSPKSGHDTVSWYQQALGQGPQFIFQYYEEEERQRGNFPDRFSGHQFPNYSSELNVNALLLGDSALYLCASSFYSKTDTQYFGPGTRLTVL.

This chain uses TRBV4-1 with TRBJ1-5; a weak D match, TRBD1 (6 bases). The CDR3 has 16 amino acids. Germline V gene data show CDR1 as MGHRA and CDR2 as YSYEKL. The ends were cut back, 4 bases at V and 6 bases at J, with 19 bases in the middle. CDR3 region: CASSPRPGTFAQPQHF. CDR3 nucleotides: TGCGCCAGCAGCCCCCGACCGGGGACATTCGCTCAGCCCCAGCATTTT.

CDR3 region: CASSGRLQGFNTNYGYTF. The CDR3 DNA reads as TGCGCCAGCAGCGGCAGGTTGCAGGGCTTCAATACTAACTATGGCTACACCTTC. V and J are TRBV5-1 and TRBJ1-2; D is possibly TRBD1 (5 bases). The germline CDR1 and CDR2 sequences are SGHRS and YFSETQ. This CDR3 region has 18 residues. Trimming left V 4 bases short and J 0 bases short, with 22 bases between.

The CDR3 DNA reads TGTGCCAGTAGTCGGGGAGGGTTTTCCTACGAGCAGTACTTC. It encodes CASSRGGFSYEQYF. The chain employs TRBV19 and TRBJ2-7; 7 bases are a match to TRBD2. The CDR3 is 14 amino acids. After removal of 5 bases from V and 1 base from J, the junction contained 5 bases not matched to a gene. Germline loops: CDR1 LNHDA, CDR2 SQIVND (reference sequence).

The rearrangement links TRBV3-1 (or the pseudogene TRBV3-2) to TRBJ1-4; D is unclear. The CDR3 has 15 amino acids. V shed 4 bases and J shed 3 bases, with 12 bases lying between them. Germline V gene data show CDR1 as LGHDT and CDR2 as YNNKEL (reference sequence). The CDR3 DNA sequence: TGTGCCAGCAGCCGTACTGGCGGAGCTAATGAAAAACTGTTTTTT. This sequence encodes CASSRTGGANEKLFF.

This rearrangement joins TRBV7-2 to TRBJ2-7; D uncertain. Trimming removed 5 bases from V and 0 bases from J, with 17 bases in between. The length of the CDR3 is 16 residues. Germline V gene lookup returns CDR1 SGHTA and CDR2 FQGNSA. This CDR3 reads CASSTSDGESSYEQYF. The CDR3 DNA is TGTGCCAGCAGCACGTCCGACGGTGAAAGCTCCTACGAGCAGTACTTC.

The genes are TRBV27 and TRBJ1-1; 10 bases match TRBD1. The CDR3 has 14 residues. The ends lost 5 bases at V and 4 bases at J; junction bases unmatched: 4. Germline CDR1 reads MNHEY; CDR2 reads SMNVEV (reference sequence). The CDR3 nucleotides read TGTGCCAGCAGTAAGGGACAGGGGATCACTGAAGCTTTCTTT. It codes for CASSKGQGITEAFF.

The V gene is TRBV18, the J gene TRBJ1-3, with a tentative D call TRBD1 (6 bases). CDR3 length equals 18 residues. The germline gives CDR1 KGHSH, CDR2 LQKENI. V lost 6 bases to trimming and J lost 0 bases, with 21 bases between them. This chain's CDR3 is CASSPSRDTARSGNTIYF. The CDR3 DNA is TGTGCCAGCTCGCCTTCCCGGGACACGGCTCGCTCTGGAAACACCATATATTTT.

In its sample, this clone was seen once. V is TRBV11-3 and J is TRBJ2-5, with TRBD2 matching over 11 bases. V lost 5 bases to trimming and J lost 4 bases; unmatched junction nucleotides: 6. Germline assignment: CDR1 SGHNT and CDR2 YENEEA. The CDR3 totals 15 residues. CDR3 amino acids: CASSGRLAGTETQYF. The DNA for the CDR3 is TGTGCCAGCAGCGGGAGACTAGCGGGAACAGAGACCCAGTACTTC.

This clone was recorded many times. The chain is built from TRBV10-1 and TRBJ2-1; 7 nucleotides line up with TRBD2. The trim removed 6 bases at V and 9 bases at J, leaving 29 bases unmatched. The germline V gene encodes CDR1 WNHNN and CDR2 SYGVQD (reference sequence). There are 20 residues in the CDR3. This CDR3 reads CASSSLLLGDYLKLRSEQFF. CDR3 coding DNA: TGCGCCAGCAGCTCCCTCCTCCTCGGGGACTACTTAAAACTACGAAGTGAGCAGTTCTTC.

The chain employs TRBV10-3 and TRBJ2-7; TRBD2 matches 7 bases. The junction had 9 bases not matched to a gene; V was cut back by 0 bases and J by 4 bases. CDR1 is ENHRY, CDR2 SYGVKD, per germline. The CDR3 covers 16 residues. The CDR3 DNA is TGTGCCATCAGTGAGTCGTCGGCTAGCGGACGGTACGAGCAGTACTTC. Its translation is CAISESSASGRYEQYF.

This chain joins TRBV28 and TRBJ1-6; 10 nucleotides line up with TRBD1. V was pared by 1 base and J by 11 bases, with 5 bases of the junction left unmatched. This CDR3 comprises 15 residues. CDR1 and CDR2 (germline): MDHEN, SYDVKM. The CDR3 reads CASSLSDRGRTPLHF. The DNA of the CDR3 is TGTGCCAGCAGTTTATCAGACAGGGGGCGGACACCCCTCCACTTT.

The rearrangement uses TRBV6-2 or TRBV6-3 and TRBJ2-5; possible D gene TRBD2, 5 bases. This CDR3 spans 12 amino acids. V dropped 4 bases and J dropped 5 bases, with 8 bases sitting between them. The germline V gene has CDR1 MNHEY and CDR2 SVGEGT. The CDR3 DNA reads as TGTGCCAGCAGTTCGTCGGGGGAGACCCAGTACTTC. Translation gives CASSSSGETQYF.